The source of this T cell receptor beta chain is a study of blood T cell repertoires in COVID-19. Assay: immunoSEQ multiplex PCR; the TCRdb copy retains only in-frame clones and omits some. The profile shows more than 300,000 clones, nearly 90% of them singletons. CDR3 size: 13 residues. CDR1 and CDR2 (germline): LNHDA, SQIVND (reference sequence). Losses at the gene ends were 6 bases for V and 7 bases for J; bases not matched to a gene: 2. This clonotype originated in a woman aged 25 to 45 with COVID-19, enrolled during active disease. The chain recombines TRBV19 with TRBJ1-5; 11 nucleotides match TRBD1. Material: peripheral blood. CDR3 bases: TGTGCCAGTAGCTGGACAGGGGGCCAGCCCCAGCATTTT. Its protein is CASSWTGGQPQHF.